This TCR beta chain was captured by sequencing in a study of human CD4 T cells and Enterobacteriaceae. Per germline, CDR1 WSHSY and CDR2 SAAADI. Trimming cost V 4 bases and J 4 bases; bases outside gene matches: 4. The CDR3 totals 16 residues. Generated by immunoSEQ multiplex PCR, the TCRdb table keeps only in-frame clones and is missing some. The sample lists about 25,000 clones; approximately 81% were seen once. Memory CD4+ T cells were sorted as all CD4+ cells except CD45RA+CCR7+CD95- naive cells, over 95% pure. Sequencing used memory CD4+ T cells from blood. This sequence was found in a human donor in good health. The chain uses TRBV10-2 and TRBJ2-2; 12 positions match TRBD1. Here the CDR3 DNA reads TGCGCCAGCAGTGCGGGACAGGGGGCCCCCACCGGGGAGCTGTTTTTT. This gives the protein CASSAGQGAPTGELFF.